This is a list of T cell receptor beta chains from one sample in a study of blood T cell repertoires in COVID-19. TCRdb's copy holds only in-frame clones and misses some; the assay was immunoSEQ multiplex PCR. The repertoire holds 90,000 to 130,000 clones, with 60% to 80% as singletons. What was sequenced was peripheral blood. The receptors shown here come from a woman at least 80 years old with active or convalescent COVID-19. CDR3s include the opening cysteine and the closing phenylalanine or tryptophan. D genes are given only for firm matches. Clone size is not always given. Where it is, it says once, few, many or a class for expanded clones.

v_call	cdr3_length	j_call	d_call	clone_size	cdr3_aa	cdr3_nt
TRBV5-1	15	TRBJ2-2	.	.	CASSLGSGGTGELFF	TGCGCCAGCAGCTTGGGGTCCGGGGGCACCGGGGAGCTGTTTTTT
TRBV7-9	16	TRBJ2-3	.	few	CASSPAQREYGDTQYF	TGTGCCAGCAGCCCCGCTCAACGGGAGTACGGAGATACGCAGTATTTT
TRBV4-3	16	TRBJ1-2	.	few	CASSRVPFSLVSGYTF	TGCGCCAGCAGTCGAGTCCCTTTCTCCCTTGTGAGCGGCTACACCTTC
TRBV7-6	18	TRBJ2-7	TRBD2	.	CASSLTVPTSRGSYEQYF	TGTGCCAGCAGCCTCACGGTTCCGACTAGCCGGGGCTCCTACGAGCAGTACTTC
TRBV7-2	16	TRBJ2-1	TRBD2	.	CASRQAAAGGTDEQFF	TGTGCCAGCAGACAGGCCGCAGCGGGAGGGACAGATGAGCAGTTCTTC
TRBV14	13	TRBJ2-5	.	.	CASSHEYQETQYF	TGTGCCAGCAGCCACGAGTACCAAGAGACCCAGTACTTC
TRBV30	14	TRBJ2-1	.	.	CASESSGSYNEQFF	TGTGCCTCTGAATCCAGCGGATCCTACAATGAGCAGTTCTTC
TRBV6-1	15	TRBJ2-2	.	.	CASSESGGDTGELFF	TGTGCCAGCAGTGAATCAGGAGGGGACACCGGGGAGCTGTTTTTT
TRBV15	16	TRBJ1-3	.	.	CATSRVAENSGNTIYF	TGTGCCACCAGCAGAGTGGCAGAAAACTCTGGAAACACCATATATTTT
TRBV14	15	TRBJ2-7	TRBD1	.	CASSPHARGLYEQYF	TGTGCCAGCAGCCCCCACGCCAGGGGGCTCTACGAGCAGTACTTC
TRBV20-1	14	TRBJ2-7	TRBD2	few	CSASRLADSYEQYF	TGCAGTGCTAGTAGACTAGCGGACTCCTACGAGCAGTACTTC
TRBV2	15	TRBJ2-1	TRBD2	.	CASSPSGRAFNEQFF	TGTGCCAGCAGCCCTAGCGGGAGGGCCTTCAATGAGCAGTTCTTC
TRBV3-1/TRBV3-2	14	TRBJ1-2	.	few	CASSQDREGRRYTF	TGTGCCAGCAGCCAAGATCGGGAGGGAAGGCGCTACACCTTC
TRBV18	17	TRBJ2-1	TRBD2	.	CASSPILAGVRGNEQFF	TGTGCCAGCTCACCAATACTAGCGGGAGTTCGGGGCAATGAGCAGTTCTTC
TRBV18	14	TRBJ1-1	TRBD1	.	CASSPDRGDTEAFF	TGTGCCAGCTCACCGGACAGGGGGGACACTGAAGCTTTCTTT
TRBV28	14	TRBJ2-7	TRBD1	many	CASSTGTVTYEQYF	TGTGCCAGCAGCACCGGGACAGTGACCTACGAGCAGTACTTC
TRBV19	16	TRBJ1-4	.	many	CASRHRSSTTNEKLFF	TGTGCCAGTAGACACAGGAGTTCTACAACTAATGAAAAACTGTTTTTT
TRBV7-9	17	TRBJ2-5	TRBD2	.	CASSLGASAGGGETQYF	TGTGCCAGCAGCTTAGGAGCTAGTGCGGGAGGAGGTGAGACCCAGTACTTC
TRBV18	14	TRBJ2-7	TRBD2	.	CASSSLAGGKEQYF	TGTGCCAGCTCATCTTTAGCGGGAGGGAAAGAGCAGTACTTC
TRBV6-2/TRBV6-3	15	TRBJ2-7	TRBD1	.	CASSPGQGAGYEQYF	TGTGCCAGCAGTCCGGGACAGGGGGCCGGTTACGAGCAGTACTTC
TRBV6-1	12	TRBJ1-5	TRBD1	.	CASSEWAGGQHF	TGTGCCAGCAGTGAATGGGCAGGGGGTCAGCATTTT
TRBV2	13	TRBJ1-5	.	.	CASSEGGAQPQHF	TGTGCCAGCAGTGAAGGGGGCGCGCAGCCCCAGCATTTT
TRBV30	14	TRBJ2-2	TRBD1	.	CAWSGQGVTGELFF	TGTGCCTGGAGTGGACAGGGGGTGACCGGGGAGCTGTTTTTT
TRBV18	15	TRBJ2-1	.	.	CASSPVGGLNNEQFF	TGTGCCAGCTCACCAGTGGGGGGTCTGAACAATGAGCAGTTCTTC
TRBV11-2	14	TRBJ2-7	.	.	CASSSIRGAGEQYF	TGTGCCAGCAGCTCAATTCGGGGGGCGGGCGAGCAGTACTTC
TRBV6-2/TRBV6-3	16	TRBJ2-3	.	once	CASSYSVASSTDTQYF	TGTGCCAGCAGTTACTCGGTAGCGTCAAGCACAGATACGCAGTATTTT
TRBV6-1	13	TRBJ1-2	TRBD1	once	CASSEQGDYGYTF	TGTGCCAGCAGTGAACAGGGGGACTATGGCTACACCTTC
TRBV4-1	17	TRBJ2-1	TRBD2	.	CASSLRTSGSSYNEQFF	TGCGCCAGCAGCCTTCGGACTAGCGGCAGCTCCTACAATGAGCAGTTCTTC
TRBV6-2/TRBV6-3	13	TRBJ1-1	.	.	CASSSGQAGEAFF	TGTGCCAGCAGTTCCGGCCAAGCCGGGGAAGCTTTCTTT
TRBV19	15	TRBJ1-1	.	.	CASKFTLTMNTEAFF	TGTGCCAGTAAATTTACATTAACCATGAACACTGAAGCTTTCTTT
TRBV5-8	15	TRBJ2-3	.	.	CASSLARIDTDTQYF	TGTGCCAGCAGCTTGGCTCGAATAGACACAGATACGCAGTATTTT
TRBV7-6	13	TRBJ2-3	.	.	CASSRGLADTQYF	TGTGCCAGCAGCCGGGGACTGGCAGATACGCAGTATTTT
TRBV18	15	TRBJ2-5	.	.	CASSPRSGLGETQYF	TGTGCCAGCTCCCCTCGAAGCGGTCTAGGAGAGACCCAGTACTTC
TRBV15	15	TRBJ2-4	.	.	CATSPRQGAKNIQYF	TGTGCCACGAGCCCCAGGCAGGGAGCCAAAAACATTCAGTACTTC
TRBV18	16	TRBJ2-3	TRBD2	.	CASSYLAGGPADTQYF	TGTGCCAGCTCGTACCTAGCGGGAGGGCCAGCAGATACGCAGTATTTT
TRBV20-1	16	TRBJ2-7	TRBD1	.	CSASQLQIGGGYEQYF	TGCAGTGCTAGTCAACTGCAGATAGGGGGCGGCTACGAGCAGTACTTC
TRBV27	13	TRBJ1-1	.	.	CASSLLGFAQAFF	TGTGCCAGCAGTTTATTGGGCTTCGCTCAAGCTTTCTTT
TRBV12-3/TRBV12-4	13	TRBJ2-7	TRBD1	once	CASSLGQGYEQYF	TGTGCCAGCAGTCTCGGACAGGGCTACGAGCAGTACTTC
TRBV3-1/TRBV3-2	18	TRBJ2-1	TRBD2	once	CASSQDLTSGRPYNEQFF	TGTGCCAGCAGCCAAGATCTTACTAGCGGGAGGCCGTACAATGAGCAGTTCTTC
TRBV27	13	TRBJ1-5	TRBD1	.	CASSHTGDQPQHF	TGTGCCAGCAGTCATACAGGGGATCAGCCCCAGCATTTT
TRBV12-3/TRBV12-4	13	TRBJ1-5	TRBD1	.	CASSLEDRGTQHF	TGTGCCAGCAGTTTGGAAGACAGGGGGACCCAGCATTTT
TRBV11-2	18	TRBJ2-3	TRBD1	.	CASSLARTGRRFGGSQYF	TGTGCCAGCAGCTTAGCGAGGACAGGCCGGCGGTTCGGAGGTTCGCAGTATTTT
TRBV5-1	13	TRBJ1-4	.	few	CASSLGPGEKLFF	TGCGCCAGCAGCTTGGGCCCGGGGGAAAAACTGTTTTTT
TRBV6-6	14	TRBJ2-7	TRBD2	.	CASKGGLREGEQYF	TGTGCCAGCAAAGGCGGACTCAGGGAGGGCGAGCAGTACTTC
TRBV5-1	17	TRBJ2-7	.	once	CASSFLTGKSQGSEQYF	TGCGCCAGCAGCTTCCTAACAGGCAAATCCCAGGGGTCCGAGCAGTACTTC
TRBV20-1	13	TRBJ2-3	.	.	CSASQGGTDTQYF	TGCAGTGCTAGTCAGGGCGGCACAGATACGCAGTATTTT